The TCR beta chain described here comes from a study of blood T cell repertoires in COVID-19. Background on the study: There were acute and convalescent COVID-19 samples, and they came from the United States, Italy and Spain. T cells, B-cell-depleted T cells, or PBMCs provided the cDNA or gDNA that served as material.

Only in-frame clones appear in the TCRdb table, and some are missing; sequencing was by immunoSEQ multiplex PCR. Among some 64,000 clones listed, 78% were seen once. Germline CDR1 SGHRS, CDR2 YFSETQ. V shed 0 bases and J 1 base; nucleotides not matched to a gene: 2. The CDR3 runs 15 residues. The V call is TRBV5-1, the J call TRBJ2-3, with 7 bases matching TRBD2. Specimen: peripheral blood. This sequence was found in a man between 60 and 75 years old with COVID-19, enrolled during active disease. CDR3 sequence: CASSLASGGTDTQYF. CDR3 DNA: TGCGCCAGCAGCTTGGCCAGCGGGGGCACAGATACGCAGTATTTT.